The 21 T cell receptor beta chains listed next were all sequenced from one sample in a study of T cell repertoires in cytomegalovirus infection. TCRdb independently ran MiXCR on the reads; one entry per CDR3 protein. The data contain 350,000 to 500,000 distinct CDR3 sequences, 30% to 40% of them singletons. The material sequenced was PBMCs. The origin of the receptors is a human donor in good health (CMV status not recorded). Some clones in this sample may be carry-over from other donors' samples.

This clonotype was observed once. Sequence at one end of the junction differs from germline and may be a read error. This chain uses TRBV4-1 with TRBJ2-7; unclear D gene. Germline V gene sequence: CDR1 MGHRA, CDR2 YSYEKL. The length of the CDR3 is 14 residues. The CDR3 sequence: CASSQVVPTYEQYF. Here the CDR3 DNA reads TGTGCCAGCAGCCAAGTTGTCCCTACCTACGAGCAGTACTTC.

This clonotype turned up a few times. The chain combines TRBV5-1 with TRBJ2-7; D perhaps matches TRBD2 (6 bases). Looked up from germline, CDR1 is SGHRS and CDR2 is YFSETQ. The V and J ends lost 1 base and 12 bases respectively, with 17 bases between them. The CDR3 runs 13 residues. CDR3 protein: CASSLLEARDWYF. CDR3 in DNA: TGCGCCAGCAGCTTGCTAGAGGCCAGGGACTGGTACTTC.

The chain is built from TRBV5-6 and TRBJ2-4; 9 bases match TRBD2. CDR1 and CDR2 from the germline V gene are SGHDT and YYEEEE. Trimming took 7 bases from V and 6 from J; bases not matched to a gene: 17. The CDR3 loop spans 17 amino acids. The CDR3 region has the DNA TGTGCCAGCGTACGGGCGGGGGGGCCTGGGTTTGGAAACATTCAGTACTTC. Translation: CASVRAGGPGFGNIQYF.

This chain joins TRBV10-3 and TRBJ1-1; D ambiguous. The germline V and J ends were trimmed by 3 bases and 0 bases, with 8 bases remaining between them. The V gene's germline CDR1 is ENHRY and CDR2 SYGVKD. The CDR3 has 14 amino acids. CDR3 amino acids: CAISDRGMNTEAFF. In nucleotides, the CDR3 is TGTGCCATCAGTGATCGGGGTATGAACACTGAAGCTTTCTTT.

This clonotype was found a few times. This chain connects TRBV6-1 to TRBJ1-6, with TRBD1 identical over 7 bases. This CDR3 spans 14 amino acids. Unmatched junction bases numbered 7, after V lost 6 bases and J lost 8 bases. Germline CDR1 and CDR2: MNHNS and SASEGT. DNA of the CDR3: TGTGCCAGCAGCGCGACAGGGACCCATTCACCCCTCCACTTT. Its protein is CASSATGTHSPLHF.

This clonotype was counted at least ten times. This sequence joins TRBV4-3 and TRBJ2-1; D assignment may be TRBD1 or TRBD2 (5 bases each). The CDR3 is 18 residues long. With 0 bases removed from V and 1 base from J, the gap between germline ends came to 16 bases. Per the germline V gene, CDR1 is LGHNA and CDR2 is YSLEER. The CDR3 loop is CASSQDWGRWGSYNEQFF. DNA of the CDR3: TGCGCCAGCAGCCAAGATTGGGGACGTTGGGGGTCCTACAATGAGCAGTTCTTC.

V is TRBV27 and J is TRBJ2-3; D possibly corresponds to TRBD1 (6 bases). V was pared by 5 bases and J by 1 base, with 13 bases between. Germline CDR1 is MNHEY and CDR2 is SMNVEV (reference sequence). The CDR3 is 15 amino acids. In DNA, the CDR3 is TGTGCCAGCAGTATTTACAGGGATCGCACAGATACGCAGTATTTT. Its translation is CASSIYRDRTDTQYF.

This clonotype has a single count. The CDR3 protein is CASSPPRRGGAKEDTQYF. CDR3 DNA sequence: TGTGCCAGCTCACCACCGCGGCGCGGGGGGGCGAAGGAGGATACGCAGTATTTT. This sequence joins TRBV18 and TRBJ2-3; 9 bases agree with TRBD2. The CDR3 totals 18 residues. The J segment lost 6 bases and the V segment lost 0 bases, leaving 13 bases of the junction unmatched. CDR1 and CDR2 from the germline V gene are KGHSH and LQKENI.

This clonotype was recorded a few times. J is TRBJ2-3 and V is TRBV28; D assignment may be TRBD1 or TRBD2 (5 bases each). The CDR3 has 14 residues. Germline CDR1 reads MDHEN; CDR2 reads SYDVKM. V was pared by 5 bases and J by 2 bases, with 11 bases between. CDR3: CASSNRDLTDTQYF. CDR3 DNA sequence: TGTGCCAGCAGTAACCGGGACCTCACAGATACGCAGTATTTT.

This clonotype was observed a few times. The junction and the germline gene differ at one end; a read error may be behind it. The chain links TRBV18 to TRBJ1-5, with 12 bases lining up with TRBD1. The CDR3 runs to 16 residues. Germline V gene data show CDR1 as KGHSH and CDR2 as LQKENI. CDR3: CASSPRGTGGKQPQHF. CDR3 bases: TGTGCCAGCTCACCACGGGGGACAGGGGGCAAACAGCCCCAGCATTTT.

This clonotype showed up just a few times. This rearrangement joins TRBV6-5 to TRBJ2-3; D is perhaps TRBD1 (6 bases). V lost 7 bases to trimming and J lost 1 base, with 15 bases between them. Looked up from germline, CDR1 is MNHEY and CDR2 is SVGAGI. The CDR3 length is 15 residues. This CDR3 reads CASTDLWTGTDTQYF. The CDR3 DNA follows: TGTGCCAGCACCGACCTCTGGACAGGCACAGATACGCAGTATTTT.

Comments on this clonotype: This sequence may be a read error, since a much larger clone differs from it by one base. Given the absence of the conserved phenylalanine or tryptophan at the CDR3 end, a read error is likely. The chain employs TRBV7-2 and TRBJ2-5; weak D call: TRBD1 (5 bases). This CDR3 spans 13 amino acids. Germline CDR1 SGHTA, CDR2 FQGNSA. V lost 3 bases to trimming and J lost 4 bases, with 9 bases between them. The CDR3 sequence is CASSFRQGETQYL. CDR3 nucleotide sequence: TGTGCCAGCAGCTTCCGGCAGGGAGAGACCCAGTACTTA.

CDR3 amino acids: CASSEDGVSNQPQHF. CDR3 bases: TGCGCCAGCAGTGAGGATGGGGTTAGCAATCAGCCCCAGCATTTT. The chain has TRBV10-2 and TRBJ1-5, with no clear D. Trimming removed 2 bases at V and 0 bases at J, with 8 bases between. Germline V gene lookup returns CDR1 WSHSY and CDR2 SAAADI. The CDR3 length is 15 residues.

This clonotype was seen a handful of times. The gene calls are TRBV7-2 and TRBJ1-4; possible D gene TRBD1, 5 bases. Germline V lookup: CDR1 SGHTA, CDR2 FQGNSA. This CDR3 spans 16 amino acids. Trimming pared 5 bases from V and 3 bases from J, leaving 16 bases between. For the CDR3, the DNA is TGTGCCAGCAGCACCCGACAGAGGACACCTAATGAAAAACTGTTTTTT. Translation: CASSTRQRTPNEKLFF.

The rearrangement links TRBV5-6 to TRBJ1-1, with 7 bases fitting TRBD1. CDR3 size: 15 residues. Per the germline V gene, CDR1 is SGHDT and CDR2 is YYEEEE. Germline trimming cut 1 base from V and 10 bases from J; bases unmatched to any gene: 13. The CDR3 here is CASSLWLGQVGGAFF. CDR3 sequence (DNA): TGTGCCAGCAGCTTGTGGCTCGGACAGGTCGGTGGAGCTTTCTTT. The full variable domain, in which reference TRBV5-6 and TRBJ1-1 provide the parts outside the CDR3, is DAGVTQSPTHLIKTRGQQVTLRCSPKSGHDTVSWYQQALGQGPQFIFQYYEEEERQRGNFPDRFSGHQFPNYSSELNVNALLLGDSALYLCASSLWLGQVGGAFFGQGTRLTVV.

The sample holds a few counts of this clonotype. This chain joins TRBV20-1 and TRBJ1-1; tentatively, D is TRBD1 (5 bases). The germline CDR1 and CDR2 sequences are DFQATT and SNEGSKA (reference sequence). The CDR3 sequence is 15 residues long. The CDR3 bases are TGCAGCTCCTCAGGGTCCCTATTCATGAACACTGAAGCTTTCTTT. This translates into CSSSGSLFMNTEAFF.

This clonotype has more than one count but fewer than ten. V gene TRBV7-3 combines with J gene TRBJ1-5, with D maybe TRBD1 (6 bases). Between the trimmed V and J ends, which lost 3 bases and 6 bases, there was a span of 18 bases. The CDR3 extends over 16 amino acids. The germline CDR1 and CDR2 sequences are SGHTA and FQGTGA. In DNA, the CDR3 is TGTGCCAGCAGCTTCCACCCGCAGCTAGGGGGTCAGCCCCAGCATTTT. The encoded protein is CASSFHPQLGGQPQHF.

The table lists this clonotype with many counts. The chain uses TRBV11-2 and TRBJ2-2; 10 bases match TRBD1. This CDR3 has 17 amino acids. The V gene end was trimmed by 5 bases and the J gene end by 4 bases; junction bases not matched to a gene: 10. Germline CDR1 and CDR2: SGHAT and FQNNGV. CDR3 region: CASSRPGGTGATGELFF. CDR3 DNA: TGTGCCAGCAGCCGCCCCGGCGGGACAGGGGCCACCGGGGAGCTGTTTTTT.

This clonotype was counted a few times. The chain combines TRBV2 with TRBJ2-6; a weak D match, TRBD1 (5 bases). CDR1 is SNHLY and CDR2 is FYNNEI in the germline V gene. Trimming took 9 bases from V and 0 from J, leaving 9 bases between them. The CDR3 has 14 residues. This chain's CDR3 is CARHDSSGANVLTF. The CDR3 region has the DNA TGTGCCAGACATGACAGCTCTGGGGCCAACGTCCTGACTTTC.

The CDR3 loop is CASSFARGVFPGELFF. CDR3 nucleotides: TGTGCCAGCAGCTTCGCCAGGGGGGTTTTTCCCGGGGAGCTGTTTTTT. The rearrangement joins TRBV5-8 to TRBJ2-2; weak D call: TRBD1 (7 bases). The V gene lost 2 bases and the J gene lost 6 bases, with 17 bases spanning the gap. Germline V gene lookup returns CDR1 SGHTS and CDR2 YDEGEE. The CDR3 contains 16 residues.

Remarks on this clonotype: At one end, the junction sequence differs from germline, possibly due to a read error. This chain joins TRBV6-6 and TRBJ1-4; D is perhaps TRBD1 (6 bases). The CDR3 totals 14 residues. Germline V gene lookup returns CDR1 MNHNY and CDR2 SVGAGI (reference sequence). CDR3 residues: CSSRYLATGSKLFF. CDR3 nucleotide sequence: TGTTCCAGCAGGTACCTCGCGACAGGATCAAAACTGTTTTTT.